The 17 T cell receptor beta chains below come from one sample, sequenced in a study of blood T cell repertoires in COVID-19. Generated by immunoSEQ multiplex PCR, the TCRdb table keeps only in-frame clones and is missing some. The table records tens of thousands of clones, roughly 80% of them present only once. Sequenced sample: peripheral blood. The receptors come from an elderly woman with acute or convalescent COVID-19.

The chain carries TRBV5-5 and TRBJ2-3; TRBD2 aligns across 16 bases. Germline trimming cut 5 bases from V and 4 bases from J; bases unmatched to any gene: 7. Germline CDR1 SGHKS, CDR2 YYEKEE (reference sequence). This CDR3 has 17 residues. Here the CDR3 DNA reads TGTGCCAGCAGAGGGACTAGCGGGAGGGTTGTACCAGATACGCAGTATTTT. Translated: CASRGTSGRVVPDTQYF.

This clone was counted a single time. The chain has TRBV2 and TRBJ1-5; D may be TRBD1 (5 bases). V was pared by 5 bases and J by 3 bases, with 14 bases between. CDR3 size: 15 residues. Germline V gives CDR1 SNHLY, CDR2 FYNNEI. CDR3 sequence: CASSKSDSFNQPQHF. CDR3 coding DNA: TGTGCCAGCAGTAAATCAGACAGTTTCAATCAGCCCCAGCATTTT.

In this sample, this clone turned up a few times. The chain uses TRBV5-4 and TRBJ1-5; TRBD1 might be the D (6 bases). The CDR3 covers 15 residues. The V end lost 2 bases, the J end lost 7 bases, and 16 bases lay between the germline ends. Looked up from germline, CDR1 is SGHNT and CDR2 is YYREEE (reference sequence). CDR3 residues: CASSFPDRRRQPQHF. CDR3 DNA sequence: TGTGCCAGCAGCTTTCCCGACAGGAGGCGACAGCCCCAGCATTTT.

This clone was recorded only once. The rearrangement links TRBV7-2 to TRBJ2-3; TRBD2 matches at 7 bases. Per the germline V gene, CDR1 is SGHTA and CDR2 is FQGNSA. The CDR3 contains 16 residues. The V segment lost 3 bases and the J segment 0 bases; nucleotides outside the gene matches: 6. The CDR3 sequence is CASSLRLSGSTDTQYF. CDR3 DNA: TGTGCCAGCAGCTTGAGACTTAGCGGGAGCACAGATACGCAGTATTTT.

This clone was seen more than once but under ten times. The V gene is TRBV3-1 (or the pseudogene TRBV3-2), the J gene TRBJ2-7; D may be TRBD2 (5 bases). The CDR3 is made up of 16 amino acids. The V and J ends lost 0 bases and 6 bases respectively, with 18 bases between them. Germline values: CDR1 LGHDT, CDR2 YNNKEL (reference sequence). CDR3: CASSQDALAPRTEQYF. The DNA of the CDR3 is TGTGCCAGCAGCCAAGATGCCCTAGCCCCAAGGACCGAGCAGTACTTC.

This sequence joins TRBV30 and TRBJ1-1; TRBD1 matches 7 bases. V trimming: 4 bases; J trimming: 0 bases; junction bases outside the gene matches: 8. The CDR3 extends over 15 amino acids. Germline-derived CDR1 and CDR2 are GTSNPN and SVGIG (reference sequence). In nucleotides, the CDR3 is TGTGCCTGGACTATTAAAGGGGGCCTGAACACTGAAGCTTTCTTT. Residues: CAWTIKGGLNTEAFF.

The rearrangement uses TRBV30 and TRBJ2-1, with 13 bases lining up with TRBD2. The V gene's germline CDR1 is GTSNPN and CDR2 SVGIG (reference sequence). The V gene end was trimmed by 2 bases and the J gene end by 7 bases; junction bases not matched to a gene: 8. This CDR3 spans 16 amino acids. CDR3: CAWSPRTSGSRNEQFF. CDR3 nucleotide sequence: TGTGCCTGGAGTCCACGGACTAGCGGGAGTCGGAATGAGCAGTTCTTC.

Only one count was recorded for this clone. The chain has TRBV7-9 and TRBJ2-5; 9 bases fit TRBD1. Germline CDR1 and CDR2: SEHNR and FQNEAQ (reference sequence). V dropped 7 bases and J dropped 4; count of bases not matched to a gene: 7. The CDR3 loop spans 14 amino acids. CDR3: CASKRTGEAETQYF. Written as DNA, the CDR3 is TGTGCCAGCAAGAGGACAGGGGAGGCAGAGACCCAGTACTTC.

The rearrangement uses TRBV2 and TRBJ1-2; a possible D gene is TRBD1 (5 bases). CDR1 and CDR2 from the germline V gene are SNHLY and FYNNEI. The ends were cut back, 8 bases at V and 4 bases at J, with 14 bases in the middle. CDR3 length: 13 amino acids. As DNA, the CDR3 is TGTGCCAGCCTGGCCCAGGGAATCTATGGCTACACCTTC. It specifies CASLAQGIYGYTF.

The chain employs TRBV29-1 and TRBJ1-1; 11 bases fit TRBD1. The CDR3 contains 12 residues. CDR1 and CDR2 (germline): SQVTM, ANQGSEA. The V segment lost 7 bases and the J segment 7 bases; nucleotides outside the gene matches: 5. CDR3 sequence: CSAGQGANEAFF. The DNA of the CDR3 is TGCAGCGCCGGACAGGGGGCGAATGAAGCTTTCTTT.

CDR3 DNA sequence: TGTGCCAGCAGTTCCGGGACAGGCCTTGGGCGCTACACCTTC. Its protein product is CASSSGTGLGRYTF. V usage is TRBV7-9 and J usage is TRBJ1-2; TRBD1 agrees at 8 bases. Germline V gene sequence: CDR1 SEHNR, CDR2 FQNEAQ (reference sequence). Unmatched junction bases numbered 12, after V lost 6 bases and J lost 9 bases. The CDR3 is made up of 14 amino acids.

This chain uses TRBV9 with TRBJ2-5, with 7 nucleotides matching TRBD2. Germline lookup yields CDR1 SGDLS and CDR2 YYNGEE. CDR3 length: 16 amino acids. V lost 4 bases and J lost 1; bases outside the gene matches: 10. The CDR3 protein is CASSPGLVLPQETQYF. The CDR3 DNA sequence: TGTGCCAGCAGCCCCGGACTAGTTCTACCCCAAGAGACCCAGTACTTC.

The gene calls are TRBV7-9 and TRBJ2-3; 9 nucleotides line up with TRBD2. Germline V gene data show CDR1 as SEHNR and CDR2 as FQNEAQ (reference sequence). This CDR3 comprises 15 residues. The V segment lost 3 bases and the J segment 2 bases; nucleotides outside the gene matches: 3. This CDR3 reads CASSFLAGYTDTQYF. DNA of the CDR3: TGTGCCAGCAGCTTTCTAGCGGGGTACACAGATACGCAGTATTTT.

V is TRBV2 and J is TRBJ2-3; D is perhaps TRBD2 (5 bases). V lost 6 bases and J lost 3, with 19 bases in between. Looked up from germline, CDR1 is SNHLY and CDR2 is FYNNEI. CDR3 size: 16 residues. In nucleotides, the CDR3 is TGTGCCAGCAGCGCAGCCGGGAATAGAGGGACAGATACGCAGTATTTT. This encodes CASSAAGNRGTDTQYF. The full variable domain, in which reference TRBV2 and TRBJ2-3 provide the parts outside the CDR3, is EPEVTQTPSHQVTQMGQEVILRCVPISNHLYFYWYRQILGQKVEFLVSFYNNEISEKSEIFDDQFSVERPDGSNFTLKIRSTKLEDSAMYFCASSAAGNRGTDTQYFGPGTRLTVL.

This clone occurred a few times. The CDR3 is CASSLRQAGANEKLFF. The CDR3 region has the DNA TGTGCCAGCAGCTTGAGGCAGGCGGGAGCTAATGAAAAACTGTTTTTT. The rearrangement joins TRBV5-6 to TRBJ1-4; D not certain. V lost 1 base, J lost 3 bases, and 13 bases lay in between. Looked up from germline, CDR1 is SGHDT and CDR2 is YYEEEE. The CDR3 loop spans 16 amino acids.

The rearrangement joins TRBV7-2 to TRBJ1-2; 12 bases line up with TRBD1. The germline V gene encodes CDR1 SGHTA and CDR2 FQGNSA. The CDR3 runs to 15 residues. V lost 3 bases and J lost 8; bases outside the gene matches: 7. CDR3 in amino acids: CASSFLGQGALGYTF. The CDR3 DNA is TGTGCCAGCAGCTTCCTGGGACAGGGGGCTCTAGGCTACACCTTC.

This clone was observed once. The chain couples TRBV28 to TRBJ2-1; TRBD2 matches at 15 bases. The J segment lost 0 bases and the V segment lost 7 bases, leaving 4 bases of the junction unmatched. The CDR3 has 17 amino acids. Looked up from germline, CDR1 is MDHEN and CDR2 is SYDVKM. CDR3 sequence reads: CASTGTSGGSSYNEQFF. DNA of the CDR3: TGTGCCAGCACCGGGACTAGCGGGGGGAGCTCCTACAATGAGCAGTTCTTC. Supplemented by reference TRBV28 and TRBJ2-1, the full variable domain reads DVKVTQSSRYLVKRTGEKVFLECVQDMDHENMFWYRQDPGLGLRLIYFSYDVKMKEKGDIPEGYSVSREKKERFSLILESASTNQTSMYLCASTGTSGGSSYNEQFFGPGTRLTVL.